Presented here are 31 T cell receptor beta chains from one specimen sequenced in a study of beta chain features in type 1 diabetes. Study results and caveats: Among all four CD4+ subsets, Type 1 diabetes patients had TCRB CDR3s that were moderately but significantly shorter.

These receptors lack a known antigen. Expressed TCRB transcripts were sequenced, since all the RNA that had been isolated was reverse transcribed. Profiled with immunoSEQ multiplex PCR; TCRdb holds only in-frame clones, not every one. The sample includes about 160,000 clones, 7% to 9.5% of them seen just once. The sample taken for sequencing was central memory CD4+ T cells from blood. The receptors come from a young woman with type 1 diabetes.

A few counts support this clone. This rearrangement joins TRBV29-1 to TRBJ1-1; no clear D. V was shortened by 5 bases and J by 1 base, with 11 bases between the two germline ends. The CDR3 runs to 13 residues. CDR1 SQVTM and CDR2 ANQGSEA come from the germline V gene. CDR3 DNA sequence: TGCAGCGTTCGGAGGCCGCAGAACACTGAAGCTTTCTTT. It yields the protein CSVRRPQNTEAFF.

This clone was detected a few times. CDR3 DNA: TGTGCCAGCAGCCCTACGGGAGCGGGAGGGCCCCACGAGCAGTACTTC. Translating it yields CASSPTGAGGPHEQYF. The chain links TRBV13 to TRBJ2-5; 10 nucleotides match TRBD2. The DNA matches TRBJ2-7 better at its end, which makes the J call doubtful. There are 16 residues in the CDR3. CDR1 PRHDT and CDR2 FYEKMQ come from the germline V gene (reference sequence).

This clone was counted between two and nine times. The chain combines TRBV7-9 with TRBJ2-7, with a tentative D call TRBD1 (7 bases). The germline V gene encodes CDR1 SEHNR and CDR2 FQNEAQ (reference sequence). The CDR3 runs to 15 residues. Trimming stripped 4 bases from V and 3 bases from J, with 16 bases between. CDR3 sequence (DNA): TGTGCCAGCAGCTCCCCTGGGCAGGGGGGCTACGAGCAGTACTTC. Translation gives CASSSPGQGGYEQYF. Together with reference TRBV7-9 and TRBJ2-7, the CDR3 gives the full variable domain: DTGVSQNPRHKITKRGQNVTFRCDPISEHNRLYWYRQTLGQGPEFLTYFQNEAQLEKSRLLSDRFSAERPKGSFSTLEIQRTEQGDSAMYLCASSSPGQGGYEQYFGPGTRLTVT.

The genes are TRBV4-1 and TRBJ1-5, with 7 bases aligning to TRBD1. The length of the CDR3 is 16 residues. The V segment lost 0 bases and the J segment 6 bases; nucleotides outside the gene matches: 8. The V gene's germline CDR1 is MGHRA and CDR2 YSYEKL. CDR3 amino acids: CASSQDSQGWGQPQHF. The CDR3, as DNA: TGCGCCAGCAGCCAAGATTCACAGGGGTGGGGTCAGCCCCAGCATTTT.

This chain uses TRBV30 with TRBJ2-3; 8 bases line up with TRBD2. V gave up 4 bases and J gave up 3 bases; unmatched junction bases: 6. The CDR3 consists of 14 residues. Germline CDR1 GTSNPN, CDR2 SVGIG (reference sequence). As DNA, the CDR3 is TGTGCCTGGAATGCGGGAGGAGGGACAGATACGCAGTATTTT. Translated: CAWNAGGGTDTQYF.

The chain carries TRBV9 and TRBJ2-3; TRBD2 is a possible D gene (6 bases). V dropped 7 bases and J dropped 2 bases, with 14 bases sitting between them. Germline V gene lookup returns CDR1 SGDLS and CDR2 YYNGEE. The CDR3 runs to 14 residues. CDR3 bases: TGTGCCAGCCGACGGGACTTTGCCACAGATACGCAGTATTTT. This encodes CASRRDFATDTQYF.

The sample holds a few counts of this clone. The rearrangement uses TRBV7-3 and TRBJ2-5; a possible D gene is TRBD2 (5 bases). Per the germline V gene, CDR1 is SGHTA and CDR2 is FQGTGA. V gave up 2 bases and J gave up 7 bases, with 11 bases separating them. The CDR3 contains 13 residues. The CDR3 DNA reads TGTGCCAGCAGCTTAGAAGAGGGTTCGACCCAGTACTTC. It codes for CASSLEEGSTQYF.

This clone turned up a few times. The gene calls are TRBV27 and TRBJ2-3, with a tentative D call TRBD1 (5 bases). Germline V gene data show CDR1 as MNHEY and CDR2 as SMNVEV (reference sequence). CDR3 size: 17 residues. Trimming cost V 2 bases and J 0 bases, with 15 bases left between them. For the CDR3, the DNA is TGTGCCAGCAGTTTAAGGCCCATAGGACAAAGCACAGATACGCAGTATTTT. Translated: CASSLRPIGQSTDTQYF.

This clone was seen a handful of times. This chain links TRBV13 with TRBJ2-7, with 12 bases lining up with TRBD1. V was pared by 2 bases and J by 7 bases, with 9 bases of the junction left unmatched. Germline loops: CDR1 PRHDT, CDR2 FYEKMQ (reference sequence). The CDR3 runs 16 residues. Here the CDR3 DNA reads TGTGCCAGCAGCTTACCTTCGGGACAGGGGGCATGGGAGCAGTACTTC. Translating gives CASSLPSGQGAWEQYF.

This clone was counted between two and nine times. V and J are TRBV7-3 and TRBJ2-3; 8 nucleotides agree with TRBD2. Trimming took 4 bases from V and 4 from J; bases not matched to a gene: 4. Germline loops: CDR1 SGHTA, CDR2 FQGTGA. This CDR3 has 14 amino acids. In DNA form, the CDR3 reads TGTGCCAGCAGCTCAACTAGCGGCTCAGATACGCAGTATTTT. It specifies CASSSTSGSDTQYF.

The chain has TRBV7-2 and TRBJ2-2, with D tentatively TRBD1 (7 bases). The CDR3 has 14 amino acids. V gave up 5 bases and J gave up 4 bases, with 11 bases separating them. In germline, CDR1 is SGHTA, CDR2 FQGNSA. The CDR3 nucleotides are TGTGCCAGCAGCCCAGGGGGGTCCACCGGGGAGCTGTTTTTT. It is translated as CASSPGGSTGELFF.

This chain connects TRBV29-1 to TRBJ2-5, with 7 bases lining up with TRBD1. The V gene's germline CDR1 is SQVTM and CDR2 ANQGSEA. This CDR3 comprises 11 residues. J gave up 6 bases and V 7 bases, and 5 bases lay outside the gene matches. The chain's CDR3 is CSGEDRKTQYF. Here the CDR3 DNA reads TGCAGCGGAGAGGACAGGAAGACCCAGTACTTC.

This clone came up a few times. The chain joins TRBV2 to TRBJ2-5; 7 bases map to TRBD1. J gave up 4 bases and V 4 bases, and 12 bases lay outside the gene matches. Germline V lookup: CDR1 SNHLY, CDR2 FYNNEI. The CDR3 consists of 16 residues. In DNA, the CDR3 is TGTGCCAGCAGTGTTAACAGGGACAGATTGGGAGAGACCCAGTACTTC. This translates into CASSVNRDRLGETQYF.

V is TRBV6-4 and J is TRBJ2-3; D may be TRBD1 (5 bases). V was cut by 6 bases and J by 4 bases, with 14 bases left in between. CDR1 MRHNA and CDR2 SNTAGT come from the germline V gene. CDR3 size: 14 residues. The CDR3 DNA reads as TGTGCCAGCAGCGAGAGACAGACCGCAGATACGCAGTATTTT. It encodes CASSERQTADTQYF.

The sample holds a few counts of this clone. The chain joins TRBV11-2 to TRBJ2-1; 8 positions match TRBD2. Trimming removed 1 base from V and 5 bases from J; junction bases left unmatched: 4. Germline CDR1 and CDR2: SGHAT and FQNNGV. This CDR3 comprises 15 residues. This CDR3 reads CASSLGSGGHNEQFF. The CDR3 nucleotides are TGTGCCAGCAGCTTAGGTTCGGGAGGGCACAATGAGCAGTTCTTC.

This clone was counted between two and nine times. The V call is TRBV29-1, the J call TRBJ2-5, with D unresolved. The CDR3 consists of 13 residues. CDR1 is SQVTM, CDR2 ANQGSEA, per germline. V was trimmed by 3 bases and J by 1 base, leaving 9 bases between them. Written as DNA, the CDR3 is TGCAGCGTTGATTCAGGATCCCAAGAGACCCAGTACTTC. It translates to CSVDSGSQETQYF.

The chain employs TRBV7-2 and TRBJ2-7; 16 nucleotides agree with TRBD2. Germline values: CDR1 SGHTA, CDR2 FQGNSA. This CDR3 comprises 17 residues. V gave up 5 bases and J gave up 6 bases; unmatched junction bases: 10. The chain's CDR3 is CASSVQTGTSGRVEQYF. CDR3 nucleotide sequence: TGTGCCAGCAGCGTACAGACCGGGACTAGCGGGAGGGTCGAGCAGTACTTC.

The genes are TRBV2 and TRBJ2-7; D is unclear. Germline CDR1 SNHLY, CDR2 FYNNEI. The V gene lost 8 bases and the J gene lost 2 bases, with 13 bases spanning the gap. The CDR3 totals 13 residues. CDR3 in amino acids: CASGRLEAYEQYF. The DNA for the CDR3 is TGTGCCAGCGGCCGACTGGAAGCCTACGAGCAGTACTTC.

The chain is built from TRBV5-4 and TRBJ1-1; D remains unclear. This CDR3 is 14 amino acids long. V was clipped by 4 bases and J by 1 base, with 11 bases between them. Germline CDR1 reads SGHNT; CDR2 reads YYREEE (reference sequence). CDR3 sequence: CASSPPTQNTEAFF. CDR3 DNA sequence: TGTGCCAGCAGCCCCCCGACACAGAACACTGAAGCTTTCTTT.

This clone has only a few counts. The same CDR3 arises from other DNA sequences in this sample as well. The DNA of the CDR3 is TGCGCCAGCAGCTTGCTAGGCTACGAGCAGTACTTC. Protein: CASSLLGYEQYF. The J gene is TRBJ2-7, the V gene TRBV5-1; no definite D call. Trimming stripped 1 base from V and 3 bases from J, with 5 bases between. The CDR3 covers 12 residues. In germline, CDR1 is SGHRS, CDR2 YFSETQ.

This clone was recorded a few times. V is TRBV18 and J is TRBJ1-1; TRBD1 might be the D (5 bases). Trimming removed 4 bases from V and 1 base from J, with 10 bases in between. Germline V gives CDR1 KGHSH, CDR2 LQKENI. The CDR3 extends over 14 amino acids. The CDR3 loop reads CASSQSTANTEAFF. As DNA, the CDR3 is TGTGCCAGCTCACAATCGACAGCGAACACTGAAGCTTTCTTT.

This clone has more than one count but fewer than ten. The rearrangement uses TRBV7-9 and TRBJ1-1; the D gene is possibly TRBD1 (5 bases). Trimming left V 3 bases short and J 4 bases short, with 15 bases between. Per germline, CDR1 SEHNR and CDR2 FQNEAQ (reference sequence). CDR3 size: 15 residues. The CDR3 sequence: CASSLFGGSRTEAFF. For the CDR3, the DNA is TGTGCCAGCAGCTTGTTTGGGGGGAGTCGCACTGAAGCTTTCTTT.

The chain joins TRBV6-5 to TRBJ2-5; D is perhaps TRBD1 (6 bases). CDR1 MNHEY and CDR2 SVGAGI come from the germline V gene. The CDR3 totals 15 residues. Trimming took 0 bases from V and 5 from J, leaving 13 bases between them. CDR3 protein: CASSYSGAEGETQYF. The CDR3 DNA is TGTGCCAGCAGTTACTCGGGGGCTGAGGGGGAGACCCAGTACTTC.

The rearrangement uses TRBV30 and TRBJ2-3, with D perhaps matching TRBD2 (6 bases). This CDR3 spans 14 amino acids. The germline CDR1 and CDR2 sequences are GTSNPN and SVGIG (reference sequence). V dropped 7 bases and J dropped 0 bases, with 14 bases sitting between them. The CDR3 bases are TGTGCCTCTACATTAGGACTAAGCACAGATACGCAGTATTTT. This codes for CASTLGLSTDTQYF.

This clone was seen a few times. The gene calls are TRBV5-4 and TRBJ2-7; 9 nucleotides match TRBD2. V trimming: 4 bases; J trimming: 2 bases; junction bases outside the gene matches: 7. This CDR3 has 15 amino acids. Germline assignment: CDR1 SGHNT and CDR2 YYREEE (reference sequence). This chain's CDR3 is CASSQGSGSPYEQYF. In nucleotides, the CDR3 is TGTGCCAGCAGCCAAGGTAGCGGGAGTCCCTACGAGCAGTACTTC.

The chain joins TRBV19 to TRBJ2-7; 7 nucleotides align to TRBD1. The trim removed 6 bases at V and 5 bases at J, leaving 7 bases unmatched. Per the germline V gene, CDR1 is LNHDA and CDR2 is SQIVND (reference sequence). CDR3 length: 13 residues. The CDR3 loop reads CASSMPTGDEQYF. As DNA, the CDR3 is TGTGCCAGTAGCATGCCAACAGGGGACGAGCAGTACTTC. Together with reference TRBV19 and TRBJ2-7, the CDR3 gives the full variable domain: DGGITQSPKYLFRKEGQNVTLSCEQNLNHDAMYWYRQDPGQGLRLIYYSQIVNDFQKGDIAEGYSVSREKKESFPLTVTSAQKNPTAFYLCASSMPTGDEQYFGPGTRLTVT.

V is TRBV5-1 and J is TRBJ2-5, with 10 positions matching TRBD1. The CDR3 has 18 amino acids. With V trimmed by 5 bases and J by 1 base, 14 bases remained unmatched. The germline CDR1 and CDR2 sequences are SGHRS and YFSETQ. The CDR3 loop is CASSRKPGQGGGQETQYF. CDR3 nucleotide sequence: TGCGCCAGCAGTCGAAAGCCCGGACAGGGGGGAGGCCAAGAGACCCAGTACTTC.

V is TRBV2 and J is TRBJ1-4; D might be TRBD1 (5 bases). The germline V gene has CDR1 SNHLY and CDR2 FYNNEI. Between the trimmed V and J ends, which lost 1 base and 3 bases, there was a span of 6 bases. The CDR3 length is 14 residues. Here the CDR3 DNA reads TGTGCCAGCAGTGAAGTGACAGCTAATGAAAAACTGTTTTTT. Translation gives CASSEVTANEKLFF. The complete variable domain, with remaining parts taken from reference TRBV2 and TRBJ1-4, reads EPEVTQTPSHQVTQMGQEVILRCVPISNHLYFYWYRQILGQKVEFLVSFYNNEISEKSEIFDDQFSVERPDGSNFTLKIRSTKLEDSAMYFCASSEVTANEKLFFGSGTQLSVL.

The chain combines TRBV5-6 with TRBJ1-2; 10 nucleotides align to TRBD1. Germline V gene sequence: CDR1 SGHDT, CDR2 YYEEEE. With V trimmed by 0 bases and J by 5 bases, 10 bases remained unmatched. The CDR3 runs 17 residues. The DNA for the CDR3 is TGTGCCAGCAGCTTGGATTTCGGTGGACAGGGGGGTTATGGCTACACCTTC. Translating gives CASSLDFGGQGGYGYTF.

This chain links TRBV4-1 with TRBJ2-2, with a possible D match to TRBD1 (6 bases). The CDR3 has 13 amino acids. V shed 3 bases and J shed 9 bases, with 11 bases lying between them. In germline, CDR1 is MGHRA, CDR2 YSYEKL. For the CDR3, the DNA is TGCGCCAGCAGCCATACAGGGCTGTGGGAGCTGTTTTTT. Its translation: CASSHTGLWELFF.

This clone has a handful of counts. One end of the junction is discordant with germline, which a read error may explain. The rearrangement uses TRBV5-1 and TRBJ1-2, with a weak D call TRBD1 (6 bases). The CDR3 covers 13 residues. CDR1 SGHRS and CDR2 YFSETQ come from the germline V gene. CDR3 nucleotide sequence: TGTGCCAGCAGCTTGACACAGGGCGATGGCTACACCTTC. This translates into CASSLTQGDGYTF.